This is a list of T cell receptor beta chains from one sample in a study of CD8+CD57+ T cells in acquired aplastic anemia. TCRdb passed the reads through MiXCR, listing each CDR3 protein once. The profile covers 100,000 to 150,000 distinct CDR3 sequences, with roughly 50% appearing a single time and 2.5% taken by the ten largest. Sequences were obtained from sorted CD4+, CD8+, or CD8+CD57+ T cells (not recorded which) from PBMCs. These receptors originate from a human donor in good health, serving as a control. The CDR3 runs from the conserved cysteine through the conserved F or W. D genes are given only for firm matches. The size field is filled for only some rows; it gives once, few, many or a size class.

d_gene: .; v_gene: TRBV10-3; abundance: .; j_gene: TRBJ1-2; CDR3aa: CAISPVRATYGYTF; CDR3nt: TGTGCCATCAGTCCCGTCCGGGCCACATATGGCTACACCTTC
d_gene: .; v_gene: TRBV20-1; abundance: many; j_gene: TRBJ1-1; CDR3aa: CSALDLGLNTEAFF; CDR3nt: TGCAGTGCTCTTGATCTGGGATTGAACACTGAAGCTTTCTTT
d_gene: TRBD1; v_gene: TRBV19; abundance: many; j_gene: TRBJ1-1; CDR3aa: CASSIGRDRGRTEAFF; CDR3nt: TGTGCCAGTAGTATAGGAAGGGACAGGGGACGAACTGAAGCTTTCTTT
d_gene: .; v_gene: TRBV7-2; abundance: many; j_gene: TRBJ1-2; CDR3aa: CASQTWDGYDGGYTF; CDR3nt: TGTGCCAGCCAGACCTGGGACGGATATGACGGGGGCTACACCTTC
d_gene: .; v_gene: TRBV18; abundance: .; j_gene: TRBJ2-2; CDR3aa: CASSQRSNTGELFF; CDR3nt: TGTGCCAGCTCACAACGATCGAACACCGGGGAGCTGTTTTTT
d_gene: TRBD2; v_gene: TRBV9; abundance: .; j_gene: TRBJ2-5; CDR3aa: CASSPRAVRGRVETQYF; CDR3nt: TGTGCCAGCAGTCCCAGGGCCGTAAGAGGGAGGGTAGAGACCCAGTACTTC
d_gene: TRBD1; v_gene: TRBV2; abundance: .; j_gene: TRBJ2-5; CDR3aa: CASSGGTGLVGETQYF; CDR3nt: TGTGCCAGCAGTGGGGGGACAGGCCTTGTCGGAGAGACCCAGTACTTC
d_gene: .; v_gene: TRBV15; abundance: few; j_gene: TRBJ2-1; CDR3aa: CATSRDPHRDYNEQFF; CDR3nt: TGTGCCACCAGCAGAGATCCTCACAGGGACTACAATGAGCAGTTCTTC
d_gene: .; v_gene: TRBV5-1; abundance: many; j_gene: TRBJ1-2; CDR3aa: CASSLEGQFYGYTF; CDR3nt: TGCGCCAGCAGCTTGGAAGGCCAGTTTTATGGCTACACCTTC
d_gene: TRBD2; v_gene: TRBV19; abundance: .; j_gene: TRBJ2-5; CDR3aa: CASSIAGTSGGETQYF; CDR3nt: TGTGCCAGTAGTATCGCCGGGACTAGCGGGGGCGAGACCCAGTACTTC